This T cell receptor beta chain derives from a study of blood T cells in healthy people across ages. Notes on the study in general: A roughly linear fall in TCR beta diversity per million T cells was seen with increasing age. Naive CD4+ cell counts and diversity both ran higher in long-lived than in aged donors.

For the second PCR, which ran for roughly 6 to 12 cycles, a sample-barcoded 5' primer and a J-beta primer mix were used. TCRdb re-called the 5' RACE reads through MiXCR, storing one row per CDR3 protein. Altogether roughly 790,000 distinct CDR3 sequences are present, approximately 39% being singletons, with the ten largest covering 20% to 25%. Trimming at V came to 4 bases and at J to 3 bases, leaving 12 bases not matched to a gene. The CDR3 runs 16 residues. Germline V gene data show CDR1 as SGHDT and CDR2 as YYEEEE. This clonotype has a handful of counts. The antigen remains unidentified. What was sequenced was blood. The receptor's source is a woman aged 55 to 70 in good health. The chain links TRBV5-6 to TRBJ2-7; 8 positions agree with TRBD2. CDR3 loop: CASSPRSGRGYYEQYF. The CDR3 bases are TGTGCCAGCAGCCCCAGGAGCGGGAGAGGCTACTACGAGCAGTACTTC.